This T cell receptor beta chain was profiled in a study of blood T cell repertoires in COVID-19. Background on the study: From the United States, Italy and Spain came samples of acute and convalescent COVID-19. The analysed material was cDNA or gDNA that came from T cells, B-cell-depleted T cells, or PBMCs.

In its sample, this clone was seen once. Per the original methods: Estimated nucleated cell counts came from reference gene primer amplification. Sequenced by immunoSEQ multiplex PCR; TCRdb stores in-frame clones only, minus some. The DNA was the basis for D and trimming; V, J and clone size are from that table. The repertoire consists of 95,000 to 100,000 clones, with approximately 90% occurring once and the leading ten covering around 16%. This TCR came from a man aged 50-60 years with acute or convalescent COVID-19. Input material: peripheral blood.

The CDR3: CASSYSPGQGARGYTF. The CDR3 coding sequence is TGTGCCAGCAGTTACTCGCCGGGACAGGGGGCAAGGGGCTACACCTTC. The rearrangement joins TRBV6-5 to TRBJ1-2, with 12 nucleotides matching TRBD1. From germline, CDR1 is MNHEY and CDR2 SVGAGI. Germline trimming cut 0 bases from V and 8 bases from J; bases unmatched to any gene: 7. CDR3 length: 16 residues.